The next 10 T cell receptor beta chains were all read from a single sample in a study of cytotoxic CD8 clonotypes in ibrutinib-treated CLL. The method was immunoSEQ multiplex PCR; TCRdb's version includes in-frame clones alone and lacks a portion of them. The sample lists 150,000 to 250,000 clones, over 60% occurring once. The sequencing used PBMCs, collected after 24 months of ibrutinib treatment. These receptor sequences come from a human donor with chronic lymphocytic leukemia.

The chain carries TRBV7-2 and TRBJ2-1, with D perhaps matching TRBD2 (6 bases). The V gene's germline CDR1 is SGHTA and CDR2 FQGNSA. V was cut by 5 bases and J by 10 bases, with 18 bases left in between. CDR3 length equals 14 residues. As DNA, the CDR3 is TGTGCCAGCAGCCGCTCCAATCGGGGGAGGGAGCAGTTCTTC. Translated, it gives CASSRSNRGREQFF.

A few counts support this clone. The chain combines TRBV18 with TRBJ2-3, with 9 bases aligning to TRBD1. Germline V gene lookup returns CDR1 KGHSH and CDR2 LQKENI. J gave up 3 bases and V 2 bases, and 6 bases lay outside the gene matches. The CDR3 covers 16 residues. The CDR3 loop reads CASSPIRTGETDTQYF. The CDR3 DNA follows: TGTGCCAGCTCACCAATACGGACAGGGGAGACAGATACGCAGTATTTT.

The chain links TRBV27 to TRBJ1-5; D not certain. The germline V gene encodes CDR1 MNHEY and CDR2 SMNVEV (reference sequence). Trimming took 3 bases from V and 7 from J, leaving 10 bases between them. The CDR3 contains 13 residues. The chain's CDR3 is CASSLWVHQPQHF. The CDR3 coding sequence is TGTGCCAGCAGTTTGTGGGTGCACCAGCCCCAGCATTTT.

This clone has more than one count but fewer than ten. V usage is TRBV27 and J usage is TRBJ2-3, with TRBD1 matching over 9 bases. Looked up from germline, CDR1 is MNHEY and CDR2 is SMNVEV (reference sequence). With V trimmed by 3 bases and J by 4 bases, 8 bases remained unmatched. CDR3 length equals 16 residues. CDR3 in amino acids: CASSFGGTGMADTQYF. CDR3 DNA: TGTGCCAGCAGTTTCGGCGGGACAGGGATGGCAGATACGCAGTATTTT.

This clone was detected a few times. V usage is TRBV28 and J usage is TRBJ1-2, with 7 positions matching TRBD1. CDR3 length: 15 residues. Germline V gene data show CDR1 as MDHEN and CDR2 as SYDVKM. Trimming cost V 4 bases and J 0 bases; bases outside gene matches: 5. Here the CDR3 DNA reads TGTGCCAGCAGTTCCCAGACAGGGCCTAACTATGGCTACACCTTC. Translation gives CASSSQTGPNYGYTF.

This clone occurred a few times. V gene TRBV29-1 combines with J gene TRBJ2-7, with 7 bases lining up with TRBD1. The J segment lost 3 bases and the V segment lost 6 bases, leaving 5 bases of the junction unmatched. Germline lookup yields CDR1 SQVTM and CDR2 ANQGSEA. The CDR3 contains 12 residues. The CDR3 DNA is TGCAGCGTGCTGGGACAGCACTACGAGCAGTACTTC. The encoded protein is CSVLGQHYEQYF.

CDR3 DNA: TGTGCCTGGATGAGCACGGGACTAGCGGGAGCCACCTACGAGCAGTACTTC. This sequence encodes CAWMSTGLAGATYEQYF. V gene TRBV30 combines with J gene TRBJ2-7, with TRBD2 identical over 14 bases. Losses at the gene ends were 4 bases for V and 2 bases for J; bases not matched to a gene: 10. Germline V gene data show CDR1 as GTSNPN and CDR2 as SVGIG (reference sequence). The CDR3 has 17 residues.

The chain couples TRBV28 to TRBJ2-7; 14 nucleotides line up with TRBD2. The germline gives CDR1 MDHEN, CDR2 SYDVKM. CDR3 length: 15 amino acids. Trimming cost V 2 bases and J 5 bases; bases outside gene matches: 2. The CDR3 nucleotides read TGTGCCAGCAGTTTAGGGACTAGCGGGAGTGACGAGCAGTACTTC. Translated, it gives CASSLGTSGSDEQYF.

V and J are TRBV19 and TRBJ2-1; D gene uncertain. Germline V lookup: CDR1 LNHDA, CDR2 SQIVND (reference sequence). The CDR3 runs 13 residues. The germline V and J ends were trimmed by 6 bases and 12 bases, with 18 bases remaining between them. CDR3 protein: CASSTPAGLRQFF. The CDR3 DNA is TGTGCCAGTAGCACCCCCGCCGGGCTTAGGCAGTTCTTC.

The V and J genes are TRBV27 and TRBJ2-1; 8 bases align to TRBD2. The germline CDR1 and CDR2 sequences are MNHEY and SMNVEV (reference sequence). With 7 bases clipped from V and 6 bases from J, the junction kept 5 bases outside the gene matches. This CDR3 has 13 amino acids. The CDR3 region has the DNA TGTGCCAGCAATATAGCGGGAACCAATGAGCAGTTCTTC. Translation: CASNIAGTNEQFF.